This T cell receptor (beta chain) stems from a study of T cell responses to AZD1222 COVID-19 vaccine. The method was immunoSEQ multiplex PCR; TCRdb's version includes in-frame clones alone and lacks a portion of them. This sample has 110,000 to 150,000 clones, with approximately 90% found just once. Trimming removed 5 bases at V and 4 bases at J, with 15 bases between. CDR3 size: 15 residues. Germline V gene data show CDR1 as LNHDA and CDR2 as SQIVND (reference sequence). Findings and caveats of the study: Among those given AZD1222, only five or six were seropositive at baseline. It was only after the peak T cell response that any repertoires were sampled.

Worth noting for this clone: Antigen: not known.

The sequencing used peripheral blood, collected on day 0 of AZD1222 vaccination. This sequence joins TRBV19 and TRBJ1-5; the D gene is possibly TRBD1 (6 bases). The origin of this receptor is an adult in good health. In DNA, the CDR3 is TGTGCCAGTAGTCCTGCGGGGGCAGGGAATCAGCCCCAGCATTTT. The encoded protein is CASSPAGAGNQPQHF.